This TCR beta chain appears in the sequencing data of a study of T-cell memory formation after mild COVID-19. Study-wide results and limits: For contracting clones, CD4+ ones sat mainly in CM and EM, CD8+ in EMRA.

The CDR3 contains 16 residues. V lost 5 bases and J lost 8, with 24 bases in between. The germline CDR1 and CDR2 sequences are SEHNR and FQNEAQ (reference sequence). This clonotype was observed a few times. Antigen unknown. TCRdb reanalysed the 5' RACE reads using MiXCR and keeps one entry per CDR3 protein. Among hundreds of thousands of distinct CDR3 sequences, about 20% were seen once, and the ten largest hold approximately 12%. Sequencing used PBMCs or a T cell subset sorted from them (not recorded which). This TCR derives from an adult woman who had mild COVID-19 (a few samples of this study predate the infection). Cell type and time point are not known. The chain has TRBV7-9 and TRBJ1-2; tentatively, D is TRBD1 (5 bases). The CDR3 DNA is TGTGCCAGCAGCCCTCCCTCCAGGACAACTCGGCGGGGCTACACCTTC. Amino acids: CASSPPSRTTRRGYTF. Combining the CDR3 with reference TRBV7-9 and TRBJ1-2 gives the whole variable domain DTGVSQNPRHKITKRGQNVTFRCDPISEHNRLYWYRQTLGQGPEFLTYFQNEAQLEKSRLLSDRFSAERPKGSFSTLEIQRTEQGDSAMYLCASSPPSRTTRRGYTFGSGTRLTVV.